The clone carrying this T cell receptor (beta chain) has only a few counts. Its target is unknown. Tagging with unique molecular identifiers was a feature of the TCR beta cDNA libraries. The T cell input of roughly 0.9 to 11 million gave 400,000 to 500,000 cDNA molecules. TCRdb re-called the PCR reads through MiXCR, storing one row per CDR3 protein. The sample has some 800,000 distinct CDR3 sequences; about 45% are singletons. The CDR3 contains 15 residues. CDR1 is LGHDT, CDR2 YNNKEL, per germline (reference sequence). V shed 0 bases, J shed 3 bases, and the junction held 5 bases outside the gene matches. The record originates from a study of post-analysis software for immune sequencing data. Study at large: Some patients lacked subtype; others had relapsing-remitting, secondary progressive or progressive-relapsing disease.

Notes on the study in general: F measure showed strong co-clustering of same-batch samples. In multiple sclerosis, normalized Chao1 diversity was significantly below that of controls. Several TRBV segments, TRBV5-6, TRBV5-1 and TRBV20-1 among them, were found more frequent in patients than controls.

The sample taken for sequencing was blood. The chain couples TRBV3-1 to TRBJ2-7, with 7 bases identical to TRBD2. This TCR derives from a girl aged 5-17 years with multiple sclerosis. The DNA of the CDR3 is TGTGCCAGCAGCCAAGATTACGAGCGGGGCTACGAGCAGTACTTC. Protein product: CASSQDYERGYEQYF.